This entry describes one T cell receptor (beta chain). Its specificity is not known. The PCR had 60 Vbeta and 13 Jbeta primers. Using immunoSEQ multiplex PCR, the repertoire was profiled, and TCRdb retains in-frame clones only, with some absent. The table includes over 100,000 clones, about 70% detected once. This sample is drawn from a study of cytomegalovirus exposure and HLA in healthy donors. Overall study results and limits: Cytomegalovirus-associated status was assigned to 164 TCR beta chains. Evidence from a later analysis indicated that most CMV-associated TCR beta chains looked HLA-restricted. Reportedly, diagnosis of cytomegalovirus status by the classifier showed high specificity and sensitivity. For most TCR beta V segments, an earlier analysis put the productive rate at about 87% or about 30% of the time.

The CDR3 length is 16 residues. Germline CDR1 and CDR2: LNHDA and SQIVND (reference sequence). V was pared by 7 bases and J by 6 bases, with 12 bases of the junction left unmatched. The genes are TRBV19 and TRBJ2-1; TRBD2 matches 10 bases. The TCR comes from a woman aged 30 to 39 in good health and CMV-seronegative. The specimen sequenced was PBMCs. CDR3 nucleotides: TGTGCCAGTACCCCACGGGGTAGCGGGGGGATCAATGAGCAGTTCTTC. Translation gives CASTPRGSGGINEQFF.